The 21 T cell receptor beta chains listed next were all sequenced from one sample in a study of blood T cell repertoires in COVID-19. Sequenced by immunoSEQ multiplex PCR; TCRdb stores in-frame clones only, minus some. Among around 300,000 clones listed, around 87% were seen once. Sequenced sample: peripheral blood. Receptor source: a man aged 18 to 35 with active or convalescent COVID-19.

The chain couples TRBV9 to TRBJ2-5; perhaps TRBD1 as D (6 bases). Germline V CDR1 and CDR2: SGDLS, YYNGEE. The CDR3 spans 16 residues. Trimming stripped 3 bases from V and 4 bases from J, with 19 bases between. The CDR3 loop is CASSEGVRDWVETQYF. The DNA for the CDR3 is TGTGCCAGCAGCGAGGGGGTGAGGGATTGGGTAGAGACCCAGTACTTC.

The chain is built from TRBV19 and TRBJ2-7, with TRBD1 identical over 10 bases. Trimming took 5 bases from V and 7 from J; bases not matched to a gene: 14. Germline values: CDR1 LNHDA, CDR2 SQIVND (reference sequence). The CDR3 loop spans 16 amino acids. The CDR3 bases are TGTGCCAGTAGTGAGGGGACAGGGGTCCTCCCTTATGAGCAGTACTTC. Its translation is CASSEGTGVLPYEQYF.

This clone was detected a few times. V and J are TRBV19 and TRBJ2-1; 11 bases fit TRBD2. J gave up 3 bases and V 3 bases, and 4 bases lay outside the gene matches. The CDR3 is 16 residues long. The germline V gene has CDR1 LNHDA and CDR2 SQIVND (reference sequence). The CDR3 DNA is TGTGCCAGTAGTATGCTAGCGGGAGGTCGCTACAATGAGCAGTTCTTC. Amino acid sequence: CASSMLAGGRYNEQFF.

This clone has a handful of counts. The V gene is TRBV5-1, the J gene TRBJ2-7, with a weak D call TRBD1 (6 bases). The germline V gene encodes CDR1 SGHRS and CDR2 YFSETQ. Trimming stripped 0 bases from V and 2 bases from J, with 9 bases between. This CDR3 comprises 14 residues. The CDR3 sequence is CASSLEWGPYEQYF. CDR3 in DNA: TGCGCCAGCAGCTTGGAGTGGGGGCCCTACGAGCAGTACTTC.

The chain uses TRBV19 and TRBJ2-1, with a tentative D call TRBD1 (7 bases). V was trimmed by 5 bases and J by 5 bases, leaving 25 bases between them. Germline CDR1 is LNHDA and CDR2 is SQIVND (reference sequence). The CDR3 has 18 amino acids. The CDR3 DNA reads as TGTGCCAGTAGTTCTCGCGGAGGGGGCCTCATTCGGGACAATGAGCAGTTCTTC. It encodes CASSSRGGGLIRDNEQFF.

This chain joins TRBV13 and TRBJ2-7; a weak D match, TRBD2 (5 bases). CDR1 PRHDT and CDR2 FYEKMQ come from the germline V gene (reference sequence). V lost 2 bases and J 1 base, leaving 12 bases between the germline ends. The CDR3 has 15 residues. The CDR3 loop reads CASSLRQSGSYEQYF. In DNA form, the CDR3 reads TGTGCCAGCAGCTTACGGCAGTCGGGGTCCTACGAGCAGTACTTC.

The J gene is TRBJ1-2, the V gene TRBV9, with D perhaps matching TRBD1 (5 bases). The germline V gene has CDR1 SGDLS and CDR2 YYNGEE. CDR3 length: 15 amino acids. The V end lost 0 bases, the J end lost 8 bases, and 17 bases lay between the germline ends. The CDR3 DNA follows: TGTGCCAGCAGCGTAGCCGGCAGGGCATTTGAAGGCTACACCTTC. Protein product: CASSVAGRAFEGYTF.

This chain links TRBV7-2 with TRBJ2-7; possibly TRBD1 for D (5 bases). This CDR3 contains 12 residues. Germline V CDR1 and CDR2: SGHTA, FQGNSA. The V end was cut by 5 bases, the J end by 2 bases, with 7 bases between. The CDR3 nucleotides read TGTGCCAGCAGCGGGGCCGCCTACGAGCAGTACTTC. It specifies CASSGAAYEQYF.

The rearrangement links TRBV5-1 to TRBJ2-3, with D unresolved. The CDR3 loop spans 12 amino acids. The V end lost 1 base, the J end lost 5 bases, and 5 bases lay between the germline ends. Per the germline V gene, CDR1 is SGHRS and CDR2 is YFSETQ. The CDR3 DNA sequence: TGCGCCAGCAGCTTGACACGAGATACGCAGTATTTT. Protein sequence: CASSLTRDTQYF. Together with reference TRBV5-1 and TRBJ2-3, the CDR3 gives the full variable domain: KAGVTQTPRYLIKTRGQQVTLSCSPISGHRSVSWYQQTPGQGLQFLFEYFSETQRNKGNFPGRFSGRQFSNSRSEMNVSTLELGDSALYLCASSLTRDTQYFGPGTRLTVL.

The V and J genes are TRBV9 and TRBJ2-7, with D maybe TRBD2 (5 bases). The CDR3 consists of 14 residues. Trimming shortened V by 4 bases and J by 4 bases, and 15 bases separated the two germline ends. The germline V gene encodes CDR1 SGDLS and CDR2 YYNGEE. The CDR3 sequence: CASSPGVGEYEQYF. The CDR3 DNA sequence: TGTGCCAGCAGCCCCGGTGTGGGAGAATACGAGCAGTACTTC.

The chain has TRBV14 and TRBJ1-3; TRBD1 is a possible D gene (5 bases). The CDR3 loop spans 15 amino acids. Germline V CDR1 and CDR2: SGHDN, FVKESK. The V end lost 2 bases, the J end lost 3 bases, and 11 bases lay between the germline ends. The CDR3 sequence: CASSQYPRGGNTIYF. CDR3 nucleotides: TGTGCCAGCAGCCAATATCCAAGGGGTGGAAACACCATATATTTT.

This clone was detected only a few times. The CDR3 is CASSGGTGSTGELFF. CDR3 bases: TGCGCCAGCAGCGGCGGGACAGGCTCCACCGGGGAGCTGTTTTTT. The chain couples TRBV5-1 to TRBJ2-2, with TRBD1 matching over 8 bases. Per the germline V gene, CDR1 is SGHRS and CDR2 is YFSETQ. V shed 4 bases and J 4 bases; nucleotides not matched to a gene: 6. The CDR3 has 15 residues.

V is TRBV9 and J is TRBJ1-5, with 7 bases that match TRBD1. The germline V gene has CDR1 SGDLS and CDR2 YYNGEE. The junction had 6 bases not matched to a gene; V was cut back by 2 bases and J by 4 bases. The CDR3 spans 15 residues. The CDR3 here is CASSVGGQTNQPQHF. Written as DNA, the CDR3 is TGTGCCAGCAGCGTCGGGGGACAGACGAATCAGCCCCAGCATTTT.

This chain uses TRBV5-1 with TRBJ2-3; 7 bases are shared with TRBD2. V dropped 3 bases and J dropped 6; count of bases not matched to a gene: 7. The CDR3 has 14 residues. Germline V gives CDR1 SGHRS, CDR2 YFSETQ. The CDR3 is CASSYSGPRDTQYF. The CDR3 coding sequence is TGCGCCAGCAGCTATAGCGGGCCGAGGGATACGCAGTATTTT.

This clone was found a few times. This chain connects TRBV6-1 to TRBJ1-5, with unresolved D. Germline V gives CDR1 MNHNS, CDR2 SASEGT. The CDR3 has 16 residues. Trimming pared 0 bases from V and 5 bases from J, leaving 14 bases between. CDR3 loop: CASSEAAPEAHQPQHF. The DNA for the CDR3 is TGTGCCAGCAGTGAAGCGGCCCCGGAGGCCCATCAGCCCCAGCATTTT.

V usage is TRBV11-2 and J usage is TRBJ2-5, with D possibly matching TRBD1 (5 bases). Trimming took 7 bases from V and 4 from J, leaving 19 bases between them. The CDR3 covers 15 residues. Germline V lookup: CDR1 SGHAT, CDR2 FQNNGV. This chain's CDR3 is CASTVNRGRGETQYF. Written as DNA, the CDR3 is TGTGCCAGCACCGTAAATAGGGGAAGGGGAGAGACCCAGTACTTC.

This chain connects TRBV19 to TRBJ2-1; TRBD2 matches 9 bases. The ends lost 3 bases at V and 1 base at J; junction bases unmatched: 7. Per the germline V gene, CDR1 is LNHDA and CDR2 is SQIVND (reference sequence). The CDR3 loop spans 17 amino acids. The CDR3 coding sequence is TGTGCCAGTAGTATGGGTAGCGGGGGCCCTTCCTACAATGAGCAGTTCTTC. Its translation is CASSMGSGGPSYNEQFF.

V gene TRBV5-1 combines with J gene TRBJ2-1; a possible D gene is TRBD1 (5 bases). V was cut by 4 bases and J by 4 bases, with 12 bases left in between. The CDR3 is made up of 14 amino acids. The germline V gene encodes CDR1 SGHRS and CDR2 YFSETQ. CDR3 amino acids: CASSAADNYNEQFF. In DNA, the CDR3 is TGCGCCAGCAGCGCTGCGGACAATTACAATGAGCAGTTCTTC.

CDR3 nucleotides: TGTGCCAGCAGCTCTAACAGGGTTGAAAAACTGTTTTTT. Protein product: CASSSNRVEKLFF. This chain connects TRBV7-2 to TRBJ1-4, with D possibly being TRBD1 (6 bases). This CDR3 is built from 13 residues. Trimming cost V 4 bases and J 7 bases, with 10 bases left between them. Per germline, CDR1 SGHTA and CDR2 FQGNSA.

For this clone: Distinct nucleotide sequences in the sample also encode this CDR3. The chain combines TRBV27 with TRBJ1-1, with D maybe TRBD1 (6 bases). CDR1 MNHEY and CDR2 SMNVEV come from the germline V gene (reference sequence). This CDR3 has 13 amino acids. V was shortened by 3 bases and J by 4 bases, with 9 bases between the two germline ends. The CDR3 sequence is CASSFGGATEAFF. The CDR3 DNA is TGTGCCAGCAGTTTCGGGGGGGCCACTGAAGCTTTCTTT.

The chain uses TRBV3-1 (or the pseudogene TRBV3-2) and TRBJ1-2; 9 bases align to TRBD1. V lost 4 bases to trimming and J lost 4 bases; unmatched junction nucleotides: 13. There are 17 residues in the CDR3. Germline assignment: CDR1 LGHDT and CDR2 YNNKEL (reference sequence). CDR3 loop: CASSPTDGDRALYGYTF. The CDR3 nucleotides are TGTGCCAGCAGCCCCACCGATGGGGACAGGGCCCTCTATGGCTACACCTTC.